A single sample gave rise to the 27 T cell receptor beta chains below, sequenced in a study of spatial heterogeneity in lung cancer. TCRdb called the 5' RACE reads again in MiXCR, with one record for every CDR3 protein. The sample holds approximately 27,000 distinct CDR3 sequences, approximately 6% seen once. Sample time point: blood at routine non-recurrence follow-up after resection. The sequenced material consisted of unsorted whole RNA from tumor, nontumor lung or frozen PBMC. The material sequenced was PBMCs, taken at follow-up. Receptors originate from a male donor with early-stage non-small cell lung cancer.

This clonotype was detected many times. The chain is built from TRBV21-1 and TRBJ1-2. TRBV21-1 counts as a pseudogene. The CDR3 extends over 11 amino acids. CDR3 sequence: CASSKKNLIAF. In nucleotides, the CDR3 is TGTGCCAGCAGCAAAAAGAATCTGATCGCCTTC.

Ten or more counts support this clonotype. The rearrangement joins TRBV6-2 or TRBV6-3 to TRBJ2-7; D is tentatively TRBD1 or TRBD2 (5 bases each). The CDR3 runs 13 residues. Trimming took off 4 bases at V and 9 bases at J, with 16 bases between the two ends. Germline V gene data show CDR1 as MNHEY and CDR2 as SVGEGT. The CDR3 DNA is TGTGCCAGCAGTTCTTCCGGGGCTCGGGGGCAGTACGTC. It encodes CASSSSGARGQYV.

This clonotype was detected many times. This chain joins TRBV2 and TRBJ2-7, with a weak D call TRBD1 (6 bases). From germline, CDR1 is SNHLY and CDR2 FYNNEI. The V gene lost 0 bases and the J gene lost 3 bases, with 15 bases spanning the gap. The CDR3 is made up of 16 amino acids. CDR3 amino acids: CASSEAENRVYYEQYF. The CDR3 DNA sequence: TGTGCCAGCAGTGAAGCCGAGAACAGGGTTTACTACGAGCAGTACTTC.

This clonotype occurred many times. J is TRBJ1-6 and V is TRBV6-5; weak D call: TRBD1 (5 bases). CDR3 size: 19 residues. Per germline, CDR1 MNHEY and CDR2 SVGAGI. The ends were cut back, 0 bases at V and 6 bases at J, with 21 bases in the middle. Here the CDR3 DNA reads TGTGCCAGCAGTTACTCGAAAGTTCCGGGGCAGGGTGGTAATTCACCCCTCCACTTT. The encoded protein is CASSYSKVPGQGGNSPLHF.

This clonotype was observed many times. The rearrangement links TRBV30 to TRBJ1-2, with D perhaps TRBD1 (5 bases). Trimming removed 2 bases at V and 7 bases at J, with 17 bases between. Germline values: CDR1 GTSNPN, CDR2 SVGIG (reference sequence). There are 14 residues in the CDR3. The DNA for the CDR3 is TGTGCCTGGAGTTACGACAGCCGATCCTCTGGCTACACCTTC. Residues: CAWSYDSRSSGYTF. Full variable domain (remainder filled in from reference TRBV30 and TRBJ1-2): SQTIHQWPATLVQPVGSPLSLECTVEGTSNPNLYWYRQAAGRGLQLLFYSVGIGQISSEVPQNLSASRPQDRQFILSSKKLLLSDSGFYLCAWSYDSRSSGYTFGSGTRLTVV.

The chain combines TRBV7-2 with TRBJ2-2; D is undetermined. Germline V gene data show CDR1 as SGHTA and CDR2 as FQGNSA. This CDR3 is 14 amino acids long. The V end lost 7 bases, the J end lost 5 bases, and 14 bases lay between the germline ends. CDR3: CASTFNPATGELFF. In DNA, the CDR3 is TGTGCCAGCACCTTTAATCCAGCGACCGGGGAGCTGTTTTTT. The full variable domain, its missing parts supplied by reference TRBV7-2 and TRBJ2-2, is GAGVSQSPSNKVTEKGKDVELRCDPISGHTALYWYRQSLGQGLEFLIYFQGNSAPDKSGLPSDRFSAERTGGSVSTLTIQRTQQEDSAVYLCASTFNPATGELFFGEGSRLTVL.

There are a few counts of this clonotype. The CDR3 region is CAISEWTSTDTQYF. The CDR3 region has the DNA TGTGCCATCAGTGAGTGGACATCCACAGATACGCAGTATTTT. This chain connects TRBV10-3 to TRBJ2-3; tentatively, D is TRBD1 (5 bases). V was trimmed by 1 base and J by 2 bases, leaving 7 bases between them. The CDR3 has 14 amino acids. Germline V lookup: CDR1 ENHRY, CDR2 SYGVKD.

This clonotype was found many times. This sequence joins TRBV3-1 and TRBJ1-2; 7 nucleotides line up with TRBD1. The germline V gene encodes CDR1 LGHDT and CDR2 YNNKEL (reference sequence). The CDR3 runs to 13 residues. The ends lost 4 bases at V and 9 bases at J; junction bases unmatched: 8. CDR3 coding DNA: TGTGCCAGCAGCCCACGACAGGGAAGGAGCTACACCTTC. It is translated as CASSPRQGRSYTF. The full variable domain, with the rest looked up from reference TRBV3-1 and TRBJ1-2, is DTAVSQTPKYLVTQMGNDKSIKCEQNLGHDTMYWYKQDSKKFLKIMFSYNNKELIINETVPNRFSPKSPDKAHLNLHINSLELGDSAVYFCASSPRQGRSYTFGSGTRLTVV.

In its sample, this clonotype was seen many times. J is TRBJ2-3 and V is TRBV29-1, with TRBD2 matching 13 bases. The CDR3 is 14 residues long. Germline loops: CDR1 SQVTM, CDR2 ANQGSEA. J gave up 3 bases and V 7 bases, and 4 bases lay outside the gene matches. The CDR3, as DNA: TGCAGCGGAGGACTAGCGGGAGATACAGATACGCAGTATTTT. Translated: CSGGLAGDTDTQYF.

V is TRBV11-3 and J is TRBJ2-1; 9 nucleotides agree with TRBD1. Looked up from germline, CDR1 is SGHNT and CDR2 is YENEEA. Trimming cost V 6 bases and J 0 bases; bases outside gene matches: 9. The CDR3 is 17 residues long. The CDR3 reads CASRGQGTLSSYNEQFF. In DNA form, the CDR3 reads TGTGCCAGCAGAGGACAGGGGACCCTTAGCTCCTACAATGAGCAGTTCTTC. Using reference TRBV11-3 and TRBJ2-1 for the parts outside the CDR3, the full variable domain is EAGVVQSPRYKIIEKKQPVAFWCNPISGHNTLYWYLQNLGQGPELLIRYENEEAVDDSQLPKDRFSAERLKGVDSTLKIQPAELGDSAVYLCASRGQGTLSSYNEQFFGPGTRLTVL.

There are a few counts of this clonotype. The chain carries TRBV12-3 or TRBV12-4 and TRBJ2-7; 10 positions agree with TRBD1. The CDR3 sequence is 16 residues long. V lost 4 bases to trimming and J lost 2 bases; unmatched junction nucleotides: 8. The DNA for the CDR3 is TGTGCCAGCAGTTCCTGGGACAGGGGTCGAACCTACGAGCAGTACGTC. This sequence encodes CASSSWDRGRTYEQYV.

This clonotype came up many times. The rearrangement links TRBV5-1 to TRBJ2-3; a possible D gene is TRBD2 (6 bases). The ends were cut back, 7 bases at V and 0 bases at J, with 15 bases in the middle. CDR1 is SGHRS, CDR2 YFSETQ, per germline. The length of the CDR3 is 15 residues. As DNA, the CDR3 is TGCGCCAGCTTGGAAGTCGGGGGTAGCACAGATACGCAGTATTTT. Protein: CASLEVGGSTDTQYF. Full variable domain (rest looked up from reference TRBV5-1 and TRBJ2-3): KAGVTQTPRYLIKTRGQQVTLSCSPISGHRSVSWYQQTPGQGLQFLFEYFSETQRNKGNFPGRFSGRQFSNSRSEMNVSTLELGDSALYLCASLEVGGSTDTQYFGPGTRLTVL.

This clonotype showed up many times. The CDR3 loop is CARGLAGGREQFF. CDR3 nucleotide sequence: TGTGCCCGTGGACTAGCGGGGGGGCGGGAGCAGTTCTTC. J is TRBJ2-1 and V is TRBV30; 15 bases agree with TRBD2. Germline values: CDR1 GTSNPN, CDR2 SVGIG (reference sequence). The CDR3 contains 13 residues. The V gene end was trimmed by 8 bases and the J gene end by 10 bases; junction bases not matched to a gene: 6.

This clonotype was seen ten or more times. The genes are TRBV7-3 and TRBJ2-1; 12 bases are shared with TRBD2. The ends lost 2 bases at V and 8 bases at J; junction bases unmatched: 4. The CDR3 is made up of 15 amino acids. CDR1 SGHTA and CDR2 FQGTGA come from the germline V gene. CDR3 region: CASSLLAGGSDEQFF. DNA of the CDR3: TGTGCCAGCAGCTTACTAGCGGGAGGGTCCGATGAGCAGTTCTTC.

The chain uses TRBV3-1 and TRBJ2-3, with D hard to call. Trimming shortened V by 1 base and J by 0 bases, and 5 bases separated the two germline ends. From germline, CDR1 is LGHDT and CDR2 YNNKEL (reference sequence). The CDR3 runs 14 residues. CDR3 coding DNA: TGTGCCAGCAGCCAAGTCCACAGCACAGATACGCAGTATTTT. The encoded protein is CASSQVHSTDTQYF.

With regard to this clonotype: The junction shows a germline mismatch at one end, possibly a read error. V usage is TRBV11-1 and J usage is TRBJ2-1; TRBD2 agrees at 11 bases. Germline V gene data show CDR1 as SGHAT and CDR2 as FQDESV (reference sequence). This CDR3 is built from 15 residues. The CDR3 loop reads CASSLAGGPTYLQFF. CDR3 in DNA: TGTGCCAGCAGCCTAGCGGGGGGTCCGACTTACTTGCAGTTCTTC.

This clonotype was found many times. V usage is TRBV6-2 or TRBV6-3 and J usage is TRBJ2-3; 12 nucleotides agree with TRBD2. CDR3 size: 16 residues. The germline CDR1 and CDR2 sequences are MNHEY and SVGEGT. V was pared by 8 bases and J by 4 bases, with 10 bases of the junction left unmatched. As DNA, the CDR3 is TGTGCCAGCCGACTAGCGGGAGCCCGTCTCGCAGATACGCAGTATTTT. It encodes CASRLAGARLADTQYF.

This clonotype was recorded a few times. As DNA, the CDR3 is TGTGCCAGCAGTGTAATGAACACTGAAGCTTTCTTT. Protein product: CASSVMNTEAFF. The rearrangement links TRBV6-1 to TRBJ1-1; D not certain. Germline V CDR1 and CDR2: MNHNS, SASEGT. CDR3 size: 12 residues. Trimming pared 4 bases from V and 0 bases from J, leaving 3 bases between.

This clonotype was observed at least ten times. The V call is TRBV2, the J call TRBJ2-5, with a tentative D call TRBD1 (6 bases). This CDR3 contains 14 residues. Trimming stripped 6 bases from V and 4 bases from J, with 15 bases between. Germline loops: CDR1 SNHLY, CDR2 FYNNEI. Here the CDR3 reads CASRHRVGGETQYF. CDR3 DNA: TGTGCCAGCAGGCACAGGGTCGGAGGAGAGACCCAGTACTTC.

This clonotype was counted ten times or more. The rearrangement links TRBV6-6 to TRBJ1-5; D might be TRBD1 (6 bases). Per germline, CDR1 MNHNY and CDR2 SVGAGI (reference sequence). V was pared by 4 bases and J by 2 bases, with 9 bases between. The CDR3 extends over 14 amino acids. CDR3 region: CASSLQGGNQPQHF. The CDR3 bases are TGTGCCAGCAGTTTACAGGGTGGCAATCAGCCCCAGCATTTT.

This clonotype was detected only a few times. The chain is built from TRBV18 and TRBJ2-6; D gene uncertain. The CDR3 covers 16 residues. Trimming cost V 2 bases and J 0 bases, with 8 bases left between them. Germline V gene data show CDR1 as KGHSH and CDR2 as LQKENI. The DNA of the CDR3 is TGTGCCAGCTCACCAGCAGCCTTCTCTGGGGCCAACGTCCTGACTTTC. It yields the protein CASSPAAFSGANVLTF.

This clonotype has at least ten counts. The genes are TRBV29-1 and TRBJ1-1; the D is unclear. With 6 bases removed from V and 0 bases from J, the gap between germline ends came to 14 bases. This CDR3 comprises 14 residues. The V gene's germline CDR1 is SQVTM and CDR2 ANQGSEA. The CDR3 coding sequence is TGCAGCGTCCTCGCCGGAGGTATGAACACTGAAGCTTTCTTT. The encoded protein is CSVLAGGMNTEAFF.

This clonotype was found many times. The chain uses TRBV6-2 or TRBV6-3 and TRBJ2-1; perhaps TRBD2 as D (7 bases). CDR3 length equals 16 residues. V was cut by 6 bases and J by 4 bases, with 19 bases left in between. Per the germline V gene, CDR1 is MNHEY and CDR2 is SVGEGT. CDR3 sequence (DNA): TGTGCCAGCAGCCGTCGGGGGGCGGGAGCTTACAATGAGCAGTTCTTC. Translation: CASSRRGAGAYNEQFF.

This clonotype has a handful of counts. This chain uses TRBV19 with TRBJ1-5; maybe TRBD1 (6 bases). Looked up from germline, CDR1 is LNHDA and CDR2 is SQIVND (reference sequence). The germline V and J ends were trimmed by 5 bases and 1 base, with 15 bases remaining between them. This CDR3 is 16 amino acids long. The CDR3 DNA is TGTGCCAGTAGTTCCCGACAGAGGGGGAGCAATCAGCCCCAGCATTTT. As protein: CASSSRQRGSNQPQHF.

In regard to this clonotype: A much larger clone lies a single base off, so this may be a read error. The rearrangement joins TRBV3-1 to TRBJ2-5; 7 bases agree with TRBD1. The germline gives CDR1 LGHDT, CDR2 YNNKEL (reference sequence). The ends lost 10 bases at V and 2 bases at J; junction bases unmatched: 13. The CDR3 totals 15 residues. In nucleotides, the CDR3 is TGTGCCAACAGAGAAACCGGGACAGAACAAGAGACCCAGTACTTC. It yields the protein CANRETGTEQETQYF.

This clonotype occurred many times. The chain uses TRBV6-5 and TRBJ1-2; unclear D gene. The CDR3 extends over 14 amino acids. V gave up 2 bases and J gave up 4 bases, with 11 bases separating them. Germline V gene lookup returns CDR1 MNHEY and CDR2 SVGAGI. Written as DNA, the CDR3 is TGTGCCAGCAGTTACAAAACAGAACTCTATGGCTACACCTTC. Its protein product is CASSYKTELYGYTF.

This clonotype was observed at least ten times. The V and J genes are TRBV28 and TRBJ1-2; D is unclear. The CDR3 loop spans 13 amino acids. Germline V gene lookup returns CDR1 MDHEN and CDR2 SYDVKM. V lost 8 bases, J lost 5 bases, and 15 bases lay in between. The CDR3 bases are TGTGCCAGCGTTGTTCAATTAGGATATGGCTACACCTTC. This translates into CASVVQLGYGYTF.